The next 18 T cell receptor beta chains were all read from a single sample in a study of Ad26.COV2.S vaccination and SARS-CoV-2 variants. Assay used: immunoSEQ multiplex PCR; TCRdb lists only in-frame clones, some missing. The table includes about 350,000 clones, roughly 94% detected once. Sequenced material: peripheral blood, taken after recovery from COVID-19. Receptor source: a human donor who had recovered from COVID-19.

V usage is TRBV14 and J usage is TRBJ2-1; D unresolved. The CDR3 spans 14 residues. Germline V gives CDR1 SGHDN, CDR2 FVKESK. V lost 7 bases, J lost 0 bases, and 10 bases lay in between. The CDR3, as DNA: TGTGCCAGCAAGAGGACCAGCTCCTACAATGAGCAGTTCTTC. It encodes CASKRTSSYNEQFF.

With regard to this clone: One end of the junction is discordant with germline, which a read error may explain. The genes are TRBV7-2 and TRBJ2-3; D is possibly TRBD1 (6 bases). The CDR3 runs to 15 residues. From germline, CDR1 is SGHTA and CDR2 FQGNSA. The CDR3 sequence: CASSLAGAPTDTQYF. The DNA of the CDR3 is TGTGCCAGCAGCCTAGCAGGGGCCCCCACAGATACGCAGTATTTT.

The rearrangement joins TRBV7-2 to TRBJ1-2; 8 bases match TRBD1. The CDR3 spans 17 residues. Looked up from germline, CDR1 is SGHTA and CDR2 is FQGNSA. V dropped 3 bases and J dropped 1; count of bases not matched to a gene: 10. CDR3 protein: CASSFILRTGFNYGYTF. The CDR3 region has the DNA TGTGCCAGCAGCTTTATACTCAGGACAGGGTTTAACTATGGCTACACCTTC.

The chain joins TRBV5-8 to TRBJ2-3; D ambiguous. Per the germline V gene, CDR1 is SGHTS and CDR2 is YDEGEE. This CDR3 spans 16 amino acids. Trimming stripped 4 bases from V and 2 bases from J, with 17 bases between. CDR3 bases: TGTGCCAGCAGCGCGCGGATGGGTACACTCACAGATACGCAGTATTTT. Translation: CASSARMGTLTDTQYF.

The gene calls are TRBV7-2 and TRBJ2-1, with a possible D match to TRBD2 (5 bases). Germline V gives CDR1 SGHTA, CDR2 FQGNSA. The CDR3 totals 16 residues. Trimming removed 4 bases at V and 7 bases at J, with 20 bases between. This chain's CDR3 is CASSSPLPGKINEQFF. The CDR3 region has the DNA TGTGCCAGCAGCTCGCCCCTGCCGGGGAAGATTAATGAGCAGTTCTTC.

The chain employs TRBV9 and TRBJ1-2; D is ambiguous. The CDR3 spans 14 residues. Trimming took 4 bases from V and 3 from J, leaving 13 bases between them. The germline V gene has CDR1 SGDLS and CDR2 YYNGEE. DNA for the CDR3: TGTGCCAGCAGCCTCCTCGGGCCTCACTATGGCTACACCTTC. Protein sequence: CASSLLGPHYGYTF.

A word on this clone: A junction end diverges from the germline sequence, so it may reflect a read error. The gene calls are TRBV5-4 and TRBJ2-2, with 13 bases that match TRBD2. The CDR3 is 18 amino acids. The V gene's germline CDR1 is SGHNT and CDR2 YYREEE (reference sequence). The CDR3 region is CASSDPGLAGFTTGGLFF. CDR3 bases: TGTGCCAGCAGCGATCCGGGACTAGCGGGGTTTACCACCGGGGGGCTGTTTTTT.

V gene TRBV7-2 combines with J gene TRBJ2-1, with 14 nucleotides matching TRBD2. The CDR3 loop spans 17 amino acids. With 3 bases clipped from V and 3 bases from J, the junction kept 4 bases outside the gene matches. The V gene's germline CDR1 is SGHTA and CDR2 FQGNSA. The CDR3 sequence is CASSFRLAGGLYNEQFF. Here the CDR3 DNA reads TGTGCCAGCAGCTTTAGACTAGCGGGGGGGCTCTACAATGAGCAGTTCTTC.

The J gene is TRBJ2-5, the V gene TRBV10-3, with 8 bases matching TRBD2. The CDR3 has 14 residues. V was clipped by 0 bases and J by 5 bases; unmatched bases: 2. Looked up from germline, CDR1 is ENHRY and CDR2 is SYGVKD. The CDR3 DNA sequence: TGTGCCATCAGTGAGTCTGGCGGGAGGGAGACCCAGTACTTC. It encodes CAISESGGRETQYF.

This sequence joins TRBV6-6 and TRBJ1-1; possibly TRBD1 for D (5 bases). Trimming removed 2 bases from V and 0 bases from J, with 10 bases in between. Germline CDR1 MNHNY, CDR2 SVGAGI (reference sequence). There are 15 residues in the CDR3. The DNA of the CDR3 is TGTGCCAGCAGTTACACGGGGGGTATGAACACTGAAGCTTTCTTT. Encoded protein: CASSYTGGMNTEAFF.

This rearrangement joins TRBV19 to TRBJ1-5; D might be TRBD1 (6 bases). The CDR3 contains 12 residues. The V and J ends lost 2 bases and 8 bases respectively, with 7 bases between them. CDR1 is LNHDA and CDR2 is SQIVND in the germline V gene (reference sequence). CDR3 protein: CASSIPGEPQHF. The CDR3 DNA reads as TGTGCCAGTAGTATACCAGGGGAGCCCCAGCATTTT.

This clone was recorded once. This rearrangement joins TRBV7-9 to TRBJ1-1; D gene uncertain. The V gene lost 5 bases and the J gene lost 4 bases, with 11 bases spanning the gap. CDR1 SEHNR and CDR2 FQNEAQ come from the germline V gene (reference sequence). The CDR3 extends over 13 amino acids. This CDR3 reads CASSRADGTEAFF. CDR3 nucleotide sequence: TGTGCCAGCAGCCGCGCGGACGGCACTGAAGCTTTCTTT. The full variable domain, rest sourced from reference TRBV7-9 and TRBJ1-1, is DTGVSQNPRHKITKRGQNVTFRCDPISEHNRLYWYRQTLGQGPEFLTYFQNEAQLEKSRLLSDRFSAERPKGSFSTLEIQRTEQGDSAMYLCASSRADGTEAFFGQGTRLTVV.

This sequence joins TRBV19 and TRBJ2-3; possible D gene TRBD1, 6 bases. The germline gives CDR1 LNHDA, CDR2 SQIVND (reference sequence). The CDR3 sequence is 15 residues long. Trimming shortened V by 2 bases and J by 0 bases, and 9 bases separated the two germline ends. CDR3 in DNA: TGTGCCAGTAGTATAACAGGGTTTAGCACAGATACGCAGTATTTT. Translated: CASSITGFSTDTQYF. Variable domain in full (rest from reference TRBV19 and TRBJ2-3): DGGITQSPKYLFRKEGQNVTLSCEQNLNHDAMYWYRQDPGQGLRLIYYSQIVNDFQKGDIAEGYSVSREKKESFPLTVTSAQKNPTAFYLCASSITGFSTDTQYFGPGTRLTVL.

CDR3 amino acids: CVLRDNEQFF. For the CDR3, the DNA is TGTGTCCTTAGGGACAATGAGCAGTTCTTC. The chain uses TRBV3-1 (or the pseudogene TRBV3-2) and TRBJ2-1, with D unclear. From germline, CDR1 is LGHDT and CDR2 YNNKEL (reference sequence). The CDR3 contains 10 residues.

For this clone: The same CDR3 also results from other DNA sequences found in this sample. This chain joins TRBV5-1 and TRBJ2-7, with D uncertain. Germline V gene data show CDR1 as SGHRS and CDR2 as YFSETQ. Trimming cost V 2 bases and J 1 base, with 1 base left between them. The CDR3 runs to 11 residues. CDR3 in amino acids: CASSFSYEQYF. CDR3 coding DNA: TGCGCCAGCAGCTTTTCCTACGAGCAGTACTTC.

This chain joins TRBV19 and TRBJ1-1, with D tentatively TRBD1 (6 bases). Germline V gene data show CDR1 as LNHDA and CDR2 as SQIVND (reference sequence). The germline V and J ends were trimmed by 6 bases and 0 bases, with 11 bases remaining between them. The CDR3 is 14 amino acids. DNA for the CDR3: TGTGCCAGTAGGAAGGGGGGCTTGAACACTGAAGCTTTCTTT. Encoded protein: CASRKGGLNTEAFF. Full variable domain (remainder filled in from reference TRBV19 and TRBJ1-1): DGGITQSPKYLFRKEGQNVTLSCEQNLNHDAMYWYRQDPGQGLRLIYYSQIVNDFQKGDIAEGYSVSREKKESFPLTVTSAQKNPTAFYLCASRKGGLNTEAFFGQGTRLTVV.

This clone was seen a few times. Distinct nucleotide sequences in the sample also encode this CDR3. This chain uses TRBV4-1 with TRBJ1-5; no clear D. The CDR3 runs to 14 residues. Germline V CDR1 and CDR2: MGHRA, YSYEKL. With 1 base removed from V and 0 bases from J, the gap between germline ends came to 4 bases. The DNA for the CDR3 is TGCGCCAGCAGCCAAGGGAATAGCAATCAGCCCCAGCATTTT. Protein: CASSQGNSNQPQHF.

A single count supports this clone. The DNA of the CDR3 is TGTGCCAGCAGTGGGCTAGCGGGGGATACGGGGGAGACCCAGTACTTC. It is translated as CASSGLAGDTGETQYF. The chain combines TRBV6-1 with TRBJ2-5, with TRBD2 matching over 10 bases. Germline-derived CDR1 and CDR2 are MNHNS and SASEGT. V was pared by 4 bases and J by 5 bases, with 10 bases of the junction left unmatched. This CDR3 has 16 residues.